The rows below give T cell receptor beta chains drawn from one sample of a study of T cell repertoires in cytomegalovirus infection. TCRdb analysed the reads with MiXCR anew, one entry per CDR3 protein. The sample carries hundreds of thousands of distinct CDR3 sequences, 30% to 40% recorded once. The sample taken for sequencing was PBMCs. The receptors here all came from a human donor in good health (CMV status not recorded). Some clones in this sample may be carry-over from other donors' samples. CDR3s include the opening cysteine and the closing phenylalanine or tryptophan. D genes are given only for firm matches. Where a row states a size, it is once, few, many or the class of an expanded clone; other rows omit it.

d_call	v_call	clone_size	j_call	cdr3_aa
-	TRBV7-8	many	TRBJ1-6	CASSLATGGANSPLHF
-	TRBV7-6	-	TRBJ2-1	CASSPSGTKNEQFF
-	TRBV7-9	-	TRBJ2-7	CASSFPVRGVYEQYF
TRBD1	TRBV20-1	-	TRBJ1-1	CSATRDRGTQAFF
-	TRBV19	-	TRBJ1-2	CASIVIRTANYGYTF
-	TRBV2	few	TRBJ1-3	CASSDGGYSGNTIYF
-	TRBV28	few	TRBJ1-2	CASSFVVIDLFGYTF
TRBD2	TRBV27	many	TRBJ2-2	CASSFRLAGGAGELFF
-	TRBV19	few	TRBJ1-1	CASSRPGGLNTEAFF
TRBD1	TRBV7-2	-	TRBJ2-7	CASGSGTGDYEQYF
TRBD2	TRBV2	-	TRBJ2-3	CASSLAGGKTDTQYF